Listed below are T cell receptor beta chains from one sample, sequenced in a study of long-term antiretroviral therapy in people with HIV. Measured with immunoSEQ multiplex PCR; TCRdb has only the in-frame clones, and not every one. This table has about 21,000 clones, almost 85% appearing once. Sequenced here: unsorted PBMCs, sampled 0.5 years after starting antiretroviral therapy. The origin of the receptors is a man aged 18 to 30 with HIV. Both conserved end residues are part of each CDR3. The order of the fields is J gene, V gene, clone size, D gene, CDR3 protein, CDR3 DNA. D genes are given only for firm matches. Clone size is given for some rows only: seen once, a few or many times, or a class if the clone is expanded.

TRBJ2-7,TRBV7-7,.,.,CASSLGGGAYEQYF,TGTGCCAGCAGCTTAGGGGGCGGGGCCTACGAGCAGTACTTC
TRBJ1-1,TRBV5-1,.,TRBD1,CASSSGTADTEAFF,TGCGCCAGCAGCTCCGGGACAGCCGACACTGAAGCTTTCTTT
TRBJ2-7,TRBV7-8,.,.,CASSSRDTPRWDVYEQYF,TGTGCCAGCAGCAGCCGGGACACCCCGAGGTGGGACGTCTACGAGCAGTACTTC
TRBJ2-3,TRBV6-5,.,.,CASSYGSPSTDTQYF,TGTGCCAGCAGTTACGGGAGCCCCAGCACAGATACGCAGTATTTT
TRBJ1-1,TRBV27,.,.,CASSPTWHPDTEAFF,TGTGCCAGCAGTCCGACGTGGCACCCGGACACTGAAGCTTTCTTT
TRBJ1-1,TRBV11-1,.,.,CASSFVGQGLWNTEAFF,TGTGCCAGCAGCTTCGTTGGCCAGGGATTATGGAACACTGAAGCTTTCTTT
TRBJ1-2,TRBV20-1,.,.,CSADRWNGYTF,TGCAGTGCGGACAGATGGAATGGCTACACCTTC
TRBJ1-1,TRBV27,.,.,CASSSGLGAFF,TGTGCCAGCAGTTCAGGTTTGGGAGCTTTCTTT
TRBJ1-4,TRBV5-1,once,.,CASSLWRETDGTEKLFF,TGCGCCAGCAGCTTGTGGAGGGAGACCGACGGGACTGAAAAACTGTTTTTT
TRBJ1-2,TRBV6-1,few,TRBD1,CASRDDRGLNYGYTF,TGTGCCAGCAGGGACGACAGGGGCTTAAACTATGGCTACACCTTC
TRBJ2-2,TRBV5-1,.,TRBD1,CASSLSWTGYTGELFF,TGCGCCAGTAGCTTGTCCTGGACAGGTTACACCGGGGAGCTGTTTTTT
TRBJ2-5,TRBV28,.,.,CASSSNYQETQYF,TGTGCCAGCAGTTCTAACTACCAAGAGACCCAGTACTTC
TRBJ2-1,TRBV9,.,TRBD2,CASSALGLAGYNEQFF,TGTGCCAGCAGCGCACTGGGACTAGCGGGTTACAATGAGCAGTTCTTC
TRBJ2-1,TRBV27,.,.,CASRGLSSYNEQFF,TGTGCCAGCCGAGGACTTAGCTCCTACAATGAGCAGTTCTTC
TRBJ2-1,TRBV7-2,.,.,CASSRAGIGTGQFF,TGTGCCAGCAGCCGCGCAGGGATCGGAACCGGGCAGTTCTTC
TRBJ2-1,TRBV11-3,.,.,CASSLGPVTSYNEQFF,TGTGCCAGCAGCTTAGGCCCGGTTACCTCCTACAATGAGCAGTTCTTC